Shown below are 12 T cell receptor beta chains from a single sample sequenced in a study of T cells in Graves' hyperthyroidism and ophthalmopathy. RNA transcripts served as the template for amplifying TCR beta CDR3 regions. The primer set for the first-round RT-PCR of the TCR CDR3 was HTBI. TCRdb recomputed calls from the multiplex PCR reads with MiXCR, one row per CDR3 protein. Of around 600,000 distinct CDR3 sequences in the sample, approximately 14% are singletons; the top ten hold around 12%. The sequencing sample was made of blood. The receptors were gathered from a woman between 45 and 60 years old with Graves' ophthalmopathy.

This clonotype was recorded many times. The CDR3 spells CASSVHRGGTVNQPQHF. In DNA form, the CDR3 reads TGTGCCAGCAGTGTCCATAGGGGGGGGACAGTTAATCAGCCCCAGCATTTT. The genes are TRBV28 and TRBJ1-5, with TRBD1 identical over 7 bases. CDR1 MDHEN and CDR2 SYDVKM come from the germline V gene. V lost 5 bases, J lost 4 bases, and 14 bases stayed unmatched. This CDR3 has 17 amino acids.

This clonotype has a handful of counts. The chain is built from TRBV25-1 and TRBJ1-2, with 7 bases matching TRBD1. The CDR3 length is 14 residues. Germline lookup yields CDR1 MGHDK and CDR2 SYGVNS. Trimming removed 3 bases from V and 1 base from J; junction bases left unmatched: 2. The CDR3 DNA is TGTGCCAGCAGTGAGCCAGGGGGTAACTATGGCTACACCTTC. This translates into CASSEPGGNYGYTF.

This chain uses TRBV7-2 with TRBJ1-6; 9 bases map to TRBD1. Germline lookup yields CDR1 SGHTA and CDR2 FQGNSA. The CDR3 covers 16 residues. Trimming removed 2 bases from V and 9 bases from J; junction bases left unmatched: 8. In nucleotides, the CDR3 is TGTGCCAGCAGCTTAAACCCGGGACAGGGAACTTCACCCCTCCACTTT. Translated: CASSLNPGQGTSPLHF.

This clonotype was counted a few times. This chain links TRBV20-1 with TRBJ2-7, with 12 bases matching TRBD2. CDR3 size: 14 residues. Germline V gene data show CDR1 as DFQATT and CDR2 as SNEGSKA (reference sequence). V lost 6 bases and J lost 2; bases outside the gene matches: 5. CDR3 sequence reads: CSARTSGEPYEQYF. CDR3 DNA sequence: TGCAGTGCGCGGACTAGCGGGGAGCCCTACGAGCAGTACTTC.

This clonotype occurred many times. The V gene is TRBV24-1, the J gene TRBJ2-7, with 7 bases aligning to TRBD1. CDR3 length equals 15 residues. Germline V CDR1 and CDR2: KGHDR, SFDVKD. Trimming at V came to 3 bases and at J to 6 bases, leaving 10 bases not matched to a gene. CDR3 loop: CATSDRNRGSGEQYF. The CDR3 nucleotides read TGTGCCACCAGTGATCGAAACAGGGGTTCAGGCGAGCAGTACTTC.

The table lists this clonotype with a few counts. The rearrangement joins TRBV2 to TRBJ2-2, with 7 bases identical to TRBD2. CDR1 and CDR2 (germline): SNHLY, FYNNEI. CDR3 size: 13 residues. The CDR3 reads CVSKGLMVGELFF. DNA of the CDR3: TGTGTTTCGAAGGGACTAATGGTCGGGGAGCTGTTTTTT.

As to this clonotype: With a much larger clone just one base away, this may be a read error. The CDR3 coding sequence is TGCAGTGCACAGACTAGCGGGACTCACAATGAGCAGTACTTC. It is translated as CSAQTSGTHNEQYF. The gene calls are TRBV20-1 and TRBJ2-1; 11 bases agree with TRBD2. The DNA matches TRBJ2-7 better at its end, which makes the J call doubtful. The CDR3 is 14 amino acids. CDR1 and CDR2 (germline): DFQATT, SNEGSKA (reference sequence).

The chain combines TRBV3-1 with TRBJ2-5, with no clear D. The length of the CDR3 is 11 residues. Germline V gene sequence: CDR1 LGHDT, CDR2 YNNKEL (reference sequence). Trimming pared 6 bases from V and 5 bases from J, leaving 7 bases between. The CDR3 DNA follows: TGTGCCAGCAGGTACACCGAGACCCAGTACTTC. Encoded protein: CASRYTETQYF.

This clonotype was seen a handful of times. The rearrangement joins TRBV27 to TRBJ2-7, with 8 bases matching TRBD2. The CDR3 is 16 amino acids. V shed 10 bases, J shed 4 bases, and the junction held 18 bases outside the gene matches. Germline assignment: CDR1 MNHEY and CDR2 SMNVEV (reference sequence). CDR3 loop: CATKALRTSPIYEQYF. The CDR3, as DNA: TGTGCCACCAAGGCGCTGAGGACTAGCCCTATTTACGAGCAGTACTTC.

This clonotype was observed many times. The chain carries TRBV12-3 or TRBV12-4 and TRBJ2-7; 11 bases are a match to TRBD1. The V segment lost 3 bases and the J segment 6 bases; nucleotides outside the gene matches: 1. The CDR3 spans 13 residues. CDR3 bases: TGTGCCAGCAGTTTGGGGACAGGGGGCGAGCAGTACTTC. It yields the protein CASSLGTGGEQYF.

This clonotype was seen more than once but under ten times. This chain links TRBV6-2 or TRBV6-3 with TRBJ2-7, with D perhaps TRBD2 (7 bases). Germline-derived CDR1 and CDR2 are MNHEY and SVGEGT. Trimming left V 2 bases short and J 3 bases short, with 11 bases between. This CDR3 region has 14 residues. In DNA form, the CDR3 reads TGTGCCAGCAGTTACACGGGGGGCGGCTACGAGCAGTACTTC. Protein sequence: CASSYTGGGYEQYF.

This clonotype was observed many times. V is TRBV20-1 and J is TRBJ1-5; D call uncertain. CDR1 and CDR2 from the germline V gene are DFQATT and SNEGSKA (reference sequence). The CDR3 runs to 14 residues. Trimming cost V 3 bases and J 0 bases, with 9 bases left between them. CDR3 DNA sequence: TGCAGTGCTAGTCAACAGAATAGCAATCAGCCCCAGCATTTT. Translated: CSASQQNSNQPQHF.